The 21 T cell receptor beta chains below were found in one sample sequenced in a study of blood T cell repertoires in COVID-19. Libraries were prepared by immunoSEQ multiplex PCR; TCRdb keeps only in-frame clonotypes and omits some of them. The sample lists tens of thousands of clones; 80% to 90% were seen once. The sequenced sample consisted of PBMCs or T cells enriched from blood (not recorded which). The origin of the receptors is a woman aged 50 to 65 with acute COVID-19.

There are a few counts of this clone. The chain couples TRBV5-8 to TRBJ1-1; D is undetermined. The V and J ends lost 5 bases and 1 base respectively, with 9 bases between them. The CDR3 runs 13 residues. Germline V gene data show CDR1 as SGHTS and CDR2 as YDEGEE. CDR3 loop: CASSLTSNTEAFF. The CDR3 region has the DNA TGTGCCAGCAGTTTGACATCGAACACTGAAGCTTTCTTT.

The J gene is TRBJ2-1, the V gene TRBV5-5; 7 bases are shared with TRBD2. Germline V gene data show CDR1 as SGHKS and CDR2 as YYEKEE (reference sequence). The V segment lost 1 base and the J segment 6 bases; nucleotides outside the gene matches: 10. The CDR3 covers 16 residues. The CDR3 coding sequence is TGTGCCAGCAGCTTGACTGCGGGAGTGGTGGGCAATGAGCAGTTCTTC. It specifies CASSLTAGVVGNEQFF. Filled out from reference TRBV5-5 and TRBJ2-1, the complete variable domain reads DAGVTQSPTHLIKTRGQQVTLRCSPISGHKSVSWYQQVLGQGPQFIFQYYEKEERGRGNFPDRFSARQFPNYSSELNVNALLLGDSALYLCASSLTAGVVGNEQFFGPGTRLTVL.

The V call is TRBV14, the J call TRBJ1-6; D remains unclear. The CDR3 extends over 14 amino acids. Germline CDR1 and CDR2: SGHDN and FVKESK. Trimming cost V 4 bases and J 10 bases, with 14 bases left between them. In nucleotides, the CDR3 is TGTGCCAGCAGCCTACGCGGGGATTTGTCACCCCTCCACTTT. It specifies CASSLRGDLSPLHF. Together with reference TRBV14 and TRBJ1-6, the CDR3 gives the full variable domain: EAGVTQFPSHSVIEKGQTVTLRCDPISGHDNLYWYRRVMGKEIKFLLHFVKESKQDESGMPNNRFLAERTGGTYSTLKVQPAELEDSGVYFCASSLRGDLSPLHFGNGTRLTVT.

In DNA form, the CDR3 reads TGTGCCAGCAGCTTAACTAGGGGAGGTAGAGAAAAACTGTTTTTT. Amino acids: CASSLTRGGREKLFF. This sequence joins TRBV7-8 and TRBJ1-4, with D tentatively TRBD1 (5 bases). Germline V gene lookup returns CDR1 SGHVS and CDR2 FQNEAQ. This CDR3 is 15 amino acids long. With 2 bases removed from V and 8 bases from J, the gap between germline ends came to 15 bases.

The J gene is TRBJ2-7, the V gene TRBV7-2; TRBD2 is a possible D gene (6 bases). Germline V lookup: CDR1 SGHTA, CDR2 FQGNSA. CDR3 length: 14 residues. The V gene lost 4 bases and the J gene lost 6 bases, with 16 bases spanning the gap. The CDR3 region is CASSSRDFVLEQYF. The CDR3 DNA reads TGTGCCAGCAGCTCCCGGGACTTTGTACTCGAGCAGTACTTC. The complete variable domain, with remaining parts taken from reference TRBV7-2 and TRBJ2-7, reads GAGVSQSPSNKVTEKGKDVELRCDPISGHTALYWYRQSLGQGLEFLIYFQGNSAPDKSGLPSDRFSAERTGGSVSTLTIQRTQQEDSAVYLCASSSRDFVLEQYFGPGTRLTVT.

The table lists this clone with a count of one. The chain uses TRBV12-3 or TRBV12-4 and TRBJ1-1; no reliable D call. This CDR3 is 13 amino acids long. V was shortened by 1 base and J by 6 bases, with 9 bases between the two germline ends. CDR3 protein: CASSLVLLAEAFF. CDR3 in DNA: TGTGCCAGCAGTTTAGTACTTTTGGCTGAAGCTTTCTTT.

This chain links TRBV7-6 with TRBJ2-5, with TRBD2 matching over 12 bases. CDR3 length: 13 residues. After removal of 7 bases from V and 6 bases from J, the junction contained 3 bases not matched to a gene. Germline V CDR1 and CDR2: SGHVS, FNYEAQ. The CDR3 region has the DNA TGTGCCAGCATAGGGACTAGCGGGCAGACCCAGTACTTC. This codes for CASIGTSGQTQYF.

V usage is TRBV6-5 and J usage is TRBJ1-1, with 9 bases aligning to TRBD1. Losses at the gene ends were 8 bases for V and 5 bases for J; bases not matched to a gene: 12. From germline, CDR1 is MNHEY and CDR2 SVGAGI. CDR3 length: 15 amino acids. The CDR3 here is CASGNRGRVGTEAFF. The CDR3 DNA sequence: TGTGCCAGCGGGAACAGGGGGCGCGTGGGGACTGAAGCTTTCTTT.

This clone was seen just once. The chain links TRBV7-2 to TRBJ1-2; D ambiguous. Germline V gene sequence: CDR1 SGHTA, CDR2 FQGNSA. V was trimmed by 4 bases and J by 4 bases, leaving 7 bases between them. This CDR3 is 12 amino acids long. The CDR3 reads CASSSGVYGYTF. Here the CDR3 DNA reads TGTGCCAGCAGCTCCGGAGTCTATGGCTACACCTTC.

V gene TRBV18 combines with J gene TRBJ2-3, with 14 bases lining up with TRBD2. Germline V CDR1 and CDR2: KGHSH, LQKENI. The CDR3 spans 16 residues. Germline trimming cut 2 bases from V and 6 bases from J; bases unmatched to any gene: 4. CDR3 bases: TGTGCCAGCTCACCAAGGGGGACTAGCGGGAGCGATACGCAGTATTTT. This encodes CASSPRGTSGSDTQYF.

This clone came up a few times. V and J are TRBV29-1 and TRBJ1-5; TRBD1 agrees at 8 bases. Trimming at V came to 6 bases and at J to 4 bases, leaving 8 bases not matched to a gene. CDR1 and CDR2 (germline): SQVTM, ANQGSEA. The CDR3 length is 14 residues. The CDR3 sequence: CSVETGAINQPQHF. CDR3 coding DNA: TGCAGCGTGGAGACAGGGGCTATTAATCAGCCCCAGCATTTT.

V gene TRBV18 combines with J gene TRBJ2-2, with a possible D match to TRBD1 (6 bases). V lost 5 bases, J lost 3 bases, and 10 bases lay in between. The CDR3 runs 14 residues. CDR1 is KGHSH and CDR2 is LQKENI in the germline V gene. CDR3 residues: CASSGGIYTGELFF. CDR3 bases: TGTGCCAGCTCAGGGGGCATTTACACCGGGGAGCTGTTTTTT.

The chain has TRBV10-1 and TRBJ2-1; tentative D call: TRBD2 (5 bases). V lost 3 bases and J 9 bases, leaving 15 bases between the germline ends. Germline V gene sequence: CDR1 WNHNN, CDR2 SYGVQD (reference sequence). The length of the CDR3 is 14 residues. The CDR3 DNA reads as TGCGCCAGCAGTGACACGGGAAAATCGGGTGAGCAGTTCTTC. It is translated as CASSDTGKSGEQFF.

The V call is TRBV3-1 (or the pseudogene TRBV3-2), the J call TRBJ2-7, with D possibly matching TRBD1 (6 bases). The CDR3 contains 15 residues. V was shortened by 6 bases and J by 2 bases, with 17 bases between the two germline ends. The germline V gene has CDR1 LGHDT and CDR2 YNNKEL (reference sequence). The CDR3, as DNA: TGTGCCAGCAGTCTACAGGGAGCGCCAACCTACGAGCAGTACTTC. Its protein is CASSLQGAPTYEQYF.

The V call is TRBV3-1 (or the pseudogene TRBV3-2), the J call TRBJ1-3; D gene uncertain. Germline V gene data show CDR1 as LGHDT and CDR2 as YNNKEL (reference sequence). V lost 4 bases to trimming and J lost 0 bases, with 13 bases between them. This CDR3 spans 16 amino acids. The CDR3 DNA reads TGTGCCAGCAGCCCCCGTCCCAGAAGCTCTGGAAACACCATATATTTT. This encodes CASSPRPRSSGNTIYF.

V and J are TRBV7-2 and TRBJ1-6; a possible D gene is TRBD1 (5 bases). Germline CDR1 is SGHTA and CDR2 is FQGNSA. The length of the CDR3 is 15 residues. The germline V and J ends were trimmed by 6 bases and 7 bases, with 16 bases remaining between them. The CDR3 coding sequence is TGTGCCAGCAGTTGGGGGACTGCTACCAATTCACCCCTCCACTTT. Translated, it gives CASSWGTATNSPLHF.

The chain couples TRBV10-2 to TRBJ1-1; 7 nucleotides align to TRBD1. This CDR3 comprises 16 residues. Unmatched junction bases numbered 8, after V lost 3 bases and J lost 1 base. CDR1 WSHSY and CDR2 SAAADI come from the germline V gene. CDR3 bases: TGCGCCAGCAGTGACAGGGGGAGGAAAACGAACACTGAAGCTTTCTTT. It is translated as CASSDRGRKTNTEAFF.

The chain has TRBV7-2 and TRBJ2-2; D possibly corresponds to TRBD1 (5 bases). The CDR3 is 13 amino acids. Germline V gives CDR1 SGHTA, CDR2 FQGNSA. V lost 2 bases, J lost 4 bases, and 5 bases lay in between. In nucleotides, the CDR3 is TGTGCCAGCAGCTTACAGGGCACCGGGGAGCTGTTTTTT. Protein: CASSLQGTGELFF.

This clone has just one count. The chain employs TRBV11-2 and TRBJ2-2, with 8 bases that match TRBD2. V was clipped by 1 base and J by 4 bases; unmatched bases: 8. The CDR3 is made up of 17 amino acids. CDR1 is SGHAT, CDR2 FQNNGV, per germline. The CDR3 loop reads CASSLGRREVGTGELFF. CDR3 DNA sequence: TGTGCCAGCAGCTTAGGTCGGCGGGAGGTGGGCACCGGGGAGCTGTTTTTT. The entire variable domain, with the rest obtained from reference TRBV11-2 and TRBJ2-2, is as follows: EAGVAQSPRYKIIEKRQSVAFWCNPISGHATLYWYQQILGQGPKLLIQFQNNGVVDDSQLPKDRFSAERLKGVDSTLKIQPAKLEDSAVYLCASSLGRREVGTGELFFGEGSRLTVL.

CDR3 protein: CATSTMPGQQETQYF. The CDR3 DNA is TGTGCCACCAGCACCATGCCGGGACAACAAGAGACCCAGTACTTC. This chain links TRBV15 with TRBJ2-5, with D possibly TRBD1 on 6 matching bases. Looked up from germline, CDR1 is LNHNV and CDR2 is YYDKDF (reference sequence). V was cut by 4 bases and J by 2 bases, with 14 bases left in between. CDR3 length: 15 amino acids.

J is TRBJ2-7 and V is TRBV3-1 (or the pseudogene TRBV3-2); 8 nucleotides match TRBD2. Looked up from germline, CDR1 is LGHDT and CDR2 is YNNKEL (reference sequence). With 1 base clipped from V and 3 bases from J, the junction kept 2 bases outside the gene matches. The CDR3 is 14 amino acids. Here the CDR3 reads CASSQGTSGYEQYF. DNA for the CDR3: TGTGCCAGCAGCCAAGGAACTAGCGGCTACGAGCAGTACTTC.